The T cell receptor (beta chain) described here comes from a study of T cell responses to AZD1222 COVID-19 vaccine. Points from the study as a whole: Unmutated variant regions are reportedly the target of nearly half of TCRs that are spike-specific.

On this clone itself: Its antigen is unidentified.

Trimming at V came to 4 bases and at J to 7 bases, leaving 5 bases not matched to a gene. CDR1 and CDR2 (germline): MNHEY, SMNVEV (reference sequence). The CDR3 is 14 residues long. TCRdb's copy holds only in-frame clones and misses some; the assay was immunoSEQ multiplex PCR. This table has 150,000 or so clones, about 92% appearing once. The receptor's source is an adult in good health. The sequencing used peripheral blood, collected on day 0 of AZD1222 vaccination. This sequence joins TRBV27 and TRBJ2-3, with 10 bases matching TRBD2. Here the CDR3 reads CASSSLAGANTQYF. DNA for the CDR3: TGTGCCAGCAGTTCCCTAGCGGGGGCAAATACGCAGTATTTT.